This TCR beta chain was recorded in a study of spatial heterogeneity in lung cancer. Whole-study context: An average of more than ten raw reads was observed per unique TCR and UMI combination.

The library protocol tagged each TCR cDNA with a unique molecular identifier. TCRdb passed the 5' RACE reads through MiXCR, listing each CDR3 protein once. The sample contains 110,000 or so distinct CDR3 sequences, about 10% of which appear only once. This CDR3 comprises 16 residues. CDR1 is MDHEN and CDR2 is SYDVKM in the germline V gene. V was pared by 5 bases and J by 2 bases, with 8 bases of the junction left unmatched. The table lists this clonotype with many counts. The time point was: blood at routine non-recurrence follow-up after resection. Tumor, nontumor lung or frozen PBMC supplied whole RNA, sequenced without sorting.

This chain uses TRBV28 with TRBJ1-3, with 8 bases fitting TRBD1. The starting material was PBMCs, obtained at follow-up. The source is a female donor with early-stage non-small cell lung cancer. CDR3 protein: CASSEYRTGTGNTIYF. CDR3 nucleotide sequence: TGTGCCAGCAGTGAATATAGGACAGGGACTGGAAACACCATATATTTT.